A single sample is the source of the 27 T cell receptor beta chains below, sequenced in a study of T cell responses to AZD1222 COVID-19 vaccine (dated by TCRdb to the early 2020s). Libraries were constructed by the immunoSEQ multiplex PCR assay. The clones in this table, taken by TCRdb from immuneACCESS, are in-frame only. Not every clone is retained; where verified, under half of the shortfall comes from an unresolved V gene, and the cause of the rest is unknown. The sample data list around 92,000 clones, and just over 90% of these were observed just once. The ten largest clones represent about 24% of the sample. The time point label, as the study defines it: baseline before first vaccination. The material was peripheral blood, obtained on day 0 of AZD1222 vaccination. Every receptor here comes from an adult in good health.

This clone was seen a handful of times. The rearrangement joins TRBV7-9 to TRBJ1-2; D gene ambiguous. V was clipped by 2 bases and J by 6 bases, with 7 bases between them. The CDR3 is 12 amino acids. Germline loops: CDR1 SEHNR, CDR2 FQNEAQ (reference sequence). The CDR3 loop reads CASSLFGDGYTF. As DNA, the CDR3 is TGTGCCAGCAGCTTATTCGGGGATGGCTACACCTTC.

V gene TRBV6-5 combines with J gene TRBJ2-5, with D possibly being TRBD1 (5 bases). V gave up 6 bases and J gave up 4 bases, with 12 bases separating them. CDR3 length: 13 amino acids. The germline gives CDR1 MNHEY, CDR2 SVGAGI. The chain's CDR3 is CASSLDSPETQYF. In nucleotides, the CDR3 is TGTGCCAGCAGCTTAGACAGCCCAGAGACCCAGTACTTC.

The V call is TRBV11-2, the J call TRBJ2-2, with 10 bases lining up with TRBD1. The CDR3 extends over 18 amino acids. CDR1 is SGHAT and CDR2 is FQNNGV in the germline V gene. Unmatched junction bases numbered 8, after V lost 1 base and J lost 3 bases. CDR3 nucleotide sequence: TGTGCCAGCAGCTTAGTTAGACAGGGGGCGTCTGACACCGGGGAGCTGTTTTTT. This translates into CASSLVRQGASDTGELFF.

This chain joins TRBV19 and TRBJ1-5; 10 nucleotides agree with TRBD1. The germline gives CDR1 LNHDA, CDR2 SQIVND (reference sequence). The CDR3 is made up of 15 amino acids. J was trimmed by 7 bases and V by 5 bases; bases with no gene match: 8. CDR3 in amino acids: CASSFRQGAGQPQHF. CDR3 nucleotide sequence: TGTGCCAGTAGTTTCAGACAGGGGGCAGGGCAGCCCCAGCATTTT. The whole variable domain, filled in from reference TRBV19 and TRBJ1-5, reads DGGITQSPKYLFRKEGQNVTLSCEQNLNHDAMYWYRQDPGQGLRLIYYSQIVNDFQKGDIAEGYSVSREKKESFPLTVTSAQKNPTAFYLCASSFRQGAGQPQHFGDGTRLSIL.

This chain joins TRBV27 and TRBJ2-7, with D perhaps TRBD2 (5 bases). Deletions cut 6 bases from V and 2 bases from J, with 20 bases between. The CDR3 runs to 16 residues. Germline CDR1 MNHEY, CDR2 SMNVEV (reference sequence). The chain's CDR3 is CASSLKVPSSPYEQYF. The CDR3, as DNA: TGTGCCAGCAGCCTTAAAGTACCTAGCTCCCCCTACGAGCAGTACTTC.

V usage is TRBV13 and J usage is TRBJ1-6; 10 nucleotides match TRBD1. The V gene end was trimmed by 5 bases and the J gene end by 14 bases; junction bases not matched to a gene: 15. This CDR3 contains 16 residues. The germline V gene has CDR1 PRHDT and CDR2 FYEKMQ (reference sequence). The CDR3 here is CASSARTGGPQGSLHF. Here the CDR3 DNA reads TGTGCCAGCAGCGCACGGACAGGGGGACCCCAGGGGTCCCTCCACTTT. Filled out from reference TRBV13 and TRBJ1-6, the complete variable domain reads AAGVIQSPRHLIKEKRETATLKCYPIPRHDTVYWYQQGPGQDPQFLISFYEKMQSDKGSIPDRFSAQQFSDYHSELNMSSLELGDSALYFCASSARTGGPQGSLHFGNGTRLTVT.

The rearrangement uses TRBV27 and TRBJ1-1, with D perhaps TRBD1 (5 bases). Germline V gene lookup returns CDR1 MNHEY and CDR2 SMNVEV (reference sequence). Deletions cut 5 bases from V and 10 bases from J, with 14 bases between. The CDR3 has 12 residues. The CDR3 region is CASSPGALTAFF. In DNA, the CDR3 is TGTGCCAGCAGTCCTGGGGCCCTAACAGCTTTCTTT.

This clone was recorded once. The V and J genes are TRBV6-2 or TRBV6-3 and TRBJ1-1; D remains ambiguous. The V end was cut by 3 bases, the J end by 8 bases, with 13 bases between. Germline V gene lookup returns CDR1 MNHEY and CDR2 SVGEGT. This CDR3 has 13 amino acids. The CDR3 sequence: CASSYSTSREAFF. DNA of the CDR3: TGTGCCAGCAGTTATTCTACAAGCCGAGAAGCTTTCTTT.

This clone was seen a few times. The J gene is TRBJ1-1, the V gene TRBV28; 8 bases agree with TRBD1. Unmatched junction bases numbered 8, after V lost 6 bases and J lost 5 bases. Per the germline V gene, CDR1 is MDHEN and CDR2 is SYDVKM. The CDR3 length is 14 residues. The CDR3 nucleotides are TGTGCCAGCAGAGACAGGGGAGGCTGGACTGAAGCTTTCTTT. Translated, it gives CASRDRGGWTEAFF.

J is TRBJ1-2 and V is TRBV5-4; D not certain. This CDR3 region has 16 residues. The V and J ends lost 3 bases and 3 bases respectively, with 18 bases between them. The germline V gene has CDR1 SGHNT and CDR2 YYREEE (reference sequence). CDR3 nucleotides: TGTGCCAGCAGCTCGGCTCTAGGGAAGGGCGACTATGGCTACACCTTC. Translated: CASSSALGKGDYGYTF.

This chain links TRBV4-1 with TRBJ1-2, with 8 bases fitting TRBD1. The CDR3 spans 14 residues. The V and J ends lost 5 bases and 4 bases, in that order; junction bases with no gene match: 6. Germline CDR1 is MGHRA and CDR2 is YSYEKL. The CDR3 nucleotides read TGCGCCAGCAGCAGCGGACAGGGCCCCTATGGCTACACCTTC. Protein product: CASSSGQGPYGYTF.

The rearrangement joins TRBV19 to TRBJ1-5; D not certain. Between the trimmed V and J ends, which lost 4 bases and 3 bases, there was a span of 16 bases. CDR1 is LNHDA and CDR2 is SQIVND in the germline V gene (reference sequence). The CDR3 spans 16 residues. Here the CDR3 reads CASSTAFGVLNQPQHF. DNA of the CDR3: TGTGCCAGTAGTACCGCTTTCGGAGTCCTCAATCAGCCCCAGCATTTT. The whole variable domain, remainder taken from reference TRBV19 and TRBJ1-5, is DGGITQSPKYLFRKEGQNVTLSCEQNLNHDAMYWYRQDPGQGLRLIYYSQIVNDFQKGDIAEGYSVSREKKESFPLTVTSAQKNPTAFYLCASSTAFGVLNQPQHFGDGTRLSIL.

This clone was observed a single time. The DNA of the CDR3 is TGTGCCAGCACCCGGACAGGGGGAAATTCACCCCTCCACTTT. Its protein product is CASTRTGGNSPLHF. This chain links TRBV7-9 with TRBJ1-6, with TRBD1 matching 10 bases. Germline V gene data show CDR1 as SEHNR and CDR2 as FQNEAQ (reference sequence). The CDR3 runs to 14 residues. V shed 7 bases, J shed 7 bases, and the junction held 4 bases outside the gene matches.

The chain employs TRBV28 and TRBJ1-1, with 7 bases fitting TRBD1. V lost 6 bases and J lost 10; bases outside the gene matches: 17. Germline assignment: CDR1 MDHEN and CDR2 SYDVKM. The length of the CDR3 is 15 residues. In DNA form, the CDR3 reads TGTGCCAGCAGCTCTTGGGACAGTCCCCTTTCGGGAGCTTTCTTT. Translation: CASSSWDSPLSGAFF.

In this sample, this clone turned up once. The rearrangement links TRBV6-2 or TRBV6-3 to TRBJ2-2; D uncertain. This CDR3 has 14 residues. In germline, CDR1 is MNHEY, CDR2 SVGEGT. The V end lost 5 bases, the J end lost 6 bases, and 13 bases lay between the germline ends. The CDR3 sequence is CASSPRTYSGELFF. The CDR3 DNA follows: TGTGCCAGCAGTCCGCGGACCTATTCCGGGGAGCTGTTTTTT.

The V call is TRBV13, the J call TRBJ2-7, with 7 positions matching TRBD1. This CDR3 spans 14 amino acids. CDR1 PRHDT and CDR2 FYEKMQ come from the germline V gene (reference sequence). J was trimmed by 6 bases and V by 5 bases; bases with no gene match: 10. The CDR3 DNA reads as TGTGCCAGCAGCCTCACGGACAGGACCGCCGAGCAGTACTTC. Residues: CASSLTDRTAEQYF.

The CDR3 DNA sequence: TGTGCCAGCAGTTTAAGTCCGCCCCTCCACTTT. It codes for CASSLSPPLHF. The chain joins TRBV28 to TRBJ1-6; D is unclear. The CDR3 consists of 11 residues. The germline gives CDR1 MDHEN, CDR2 SYDVKM. V dropped 2 bases and J dropped 13 bases, with 6 bases sitting between them.

The J gene is TRBJ1-2, the V gene TRBV19; no clear D gene. V lost 6 bases and J 1 base, leaving 9 bases between the germline ends. The CDR3 covers 13 residues. From germline, CDR1 is LNHDA and CDR2 SQIVND (reference sequence). CDR3 sequence reads: CASSTTVNYGYTF. CDR3 coding DNA: TGTGCCAGTAGCACGACGGTTAACTATGGCTACACCTTC.

The chain has TRBV3-1 (or the pseudogene TRBV3-2) and TRBJ1-3, with D uncertain. Germline V gene sequence: CDR1 LGHDT, CDR2 YNNKEL (reference sequence). This CDR3 has 13 amino acids. Trimming stripped 4 bases from V and 4 bases from J, with 8 bases between. DNA of the CDR3: TGTGCCAGCAGCCCTTGGGAGGGAAACACCATATATTTT. Translating gives CASSPWEGNTIYF.

The chain couples TRBV6-6 to TRBJ1-5; the D is unclear. The CDR3 covers 13 residues. In germline, CDR1 is MNHNY, CDR2 SVGAGI (reference sequence). Trimming took off 5 bases at V and 8 bases at J, with 13 bases between the two ends. The CDR3: CASSPRELEPQHF. DNA for the CDR3: TGTGCCAGCAGTCCCCGAGAGTTAGAGCCCCAGCATTTT.

The DNA for the CDR3 is TGTGCTACCTATCCCGGACAGATGAACACTGAAGCTTTCTTT. This gives the protein CATYPGQMNTEAFF. J is TRBJ1-1 and V is TRBV19; D may be TRBD1 (6 bases). Germline CDR1 LNHDA, CDR2 SQIVND (reference sequence). This CDR3 contains 14 residues.

This clone was seen more than once but under ten times. The rearrangement joins TRBV6-2 or TRBV6-3 to TRBJ1-6; D remains ambiguous. This CDR3 is 14 amino acids long. The V and J ends lost 2 bases and 7 bases respectively, with 9 bases between them. CDR1 and CDR2 from the germline V gene are MNHEY and SVGEGT. In DNA, the CDR3 is TGTGCCAGCAGTTACGTTCCGGAGAATTCACCCCTCCACTTT. Translating gives CASSYVPENSPLHF.

This chain joins TRBV7-9 and TRBJ1-1; no reliable D call. This CDR3 contains 14 residues. V was trimmed by 3 bases and J by 1 base, leaving 9 bases between them. Per germline, CDR1 SEHNR and CDR2 FQNEAQ (reference sequence). The CDR3 DNA is TGTGCCAGCAGCTTCCCGGGAGGGAACACTGAAGCTTTCTTT. It codes for CASSFPGGNTEAFF.

V and J are TRBV9 and TRBJ2-2; unclear D gene. Trimming shortened V by 2 bases and J by 7 bases, and 3 bases separated the two germline ends. CDR3 length equals 11 residues. The germline gives CDR1 SGDLS, CDR2 YYNGEE. CDR3 sequence reads: CASSVGGELFF. The CDR3 nucleotides are TGTGCCAGCAGCGTGGGCGGGGAGCTGTTTTTT.

The chain has TRBV5-1 and TRBJ2-2; the D is unclear. V shed 3 bases and J shed 0 bases, with 12 bases lying between them. Germline V CDR1 and CDR2: SGHRS, YFSETQ. The CDR3 runs 16 residues. The CDR3 DNA follows: TGCGCCAGCAGCTCCCCCGGAACTACGAACACCGGGGAGCTGTTTTTT. Protein product: CASSSPGTTNTGELFF.

V and J are TRBV2 and TRBJ1-3; TRBD1 matches at 7 bases. The V gene end was trimmed by 3 bases and the J gene end by 4 bases; junction bases not matched to a gene: 9. The germline V gene encodes CDR1 SNHLY and CDR2 FYNNEI. The CDR3 runs to 16 residues. CDR3 sequence reads: CASSDKTGSLGNTIYF. The CDR3 region has the DNA TGTGCCAGCAGTGACAAGACAGGGTCTTTGGGAAACACCATATATTTT.

The rearrangement uses TRBV4-1 and TRBJ2-5, with D unclear. V was cut by 4 bases and J by 4 bases, with 13 bases left in between. Germline V gene sequence: CDR1 MGHRA, CDR2 YSYEKL. CDR3 size: 14 residues. The CDR3 reads CASSPQAAGETQYF. The CDR3 DNA follows: TGCGCCAGCAGCCCCCAAGCAGCCGGAGAGACCCAGTACTTC.